Each of the 18 T cell receptor beta chains below was sequenced from the same sample in a study of T cells after yellow fever vaccination. TCRdb recomputed calls from the 5' RACE reads with MiXCR, one row per CDR3 protein. Of 150,000 to 200,000 distinct CDR3 sequences listed, roughly 11% are singletons. The specimen was CD8+ T cells sorted from PBMCs, collected 15 days after the yellow fever booster vaccination. Receptors were obtained from a man aged 18 to 30 who received the YFV17D yellow fever vaccine.

This clonotype has just a few counts. This rearrangement joins TRBV5-1 to TRBJ2-5; D ambiguous. Germline V gene data show CDR1 as SGHRS and CDR2 as YFSETQ. The length of the CDR3 is 13 residues. V was clipped by 5 bases and J by 2 bases, with 10 bases between them. The CDR3 here is CASRRTDQETQYF. The DNA for the CDR3 is TGCGCCAGCAGAAGGACGGATCAAGAGACCCAGTACTTC.

This sequence joins TRBV7-9 and TRBJ2-7, with 9 bases lining up with TRBD2. The CDR3 length is 13 residues. J was trimmed by 6 bases and V by 5 bases; bases with no gene match: 5. Germline CDR1 SEHNR, CDR2 FQNEAQ (reference sequence). For the CDR3, the DNA is TGTGCCAGCAGCCCTGGACTAGCGAGCGAGCAGTACGTC. Its translation is CASSPGLASEQYV.

The chain carries TRBV27 and TRBJ2-1, with TRBD2 identical over 10 bases. V was clipped by 1 base and J by 8 bases; unmatched bases: 8. This CDR3 spans 16 amino acids. CDR1 and CDR2 from the germline V gene are MNHEY and SMNVEV (reference sequence). CDR3 amino acids: CASSLWPSGGADEQFF. As DNA, the CDR3 is TGTGCCAGCAGTTTATGGCCGAGCGGGGGGGCCGATGAGCAGTTCTTC.

This chain connects TRBV12-3 or TRBV12-4 to TRBJ2-3, with D maybe TRBD2 (5 bases). V was trimmed by 7 bases and J by 6 bases, leaving 14 bases between them. The CDR3 consists of 13 residues. DNA for the CDR3: TGTGCCAGCAACCAGAAACGAGGGGATACGCAGTATTTT. Its translation: CASNQKRGDTQYF.

The rearrangement joins TRBV5-4 to TRBJ2-5; 13 nucleotides align to TRBD2. The CDR3 runs 16 residues. Unmatched junction bases numbered 10, after V lost 4 bases and J lost 7 bases. Germline CDR1 is SGHNT and CDR2 is YYREEE (reference sequence). This CDR3 reads CASSRLAGGLPGTQYF. CDR3 DNA sequence: TGTGCCAGCAGCAGACTAGCGGGGGGCCTCCCAGGGACCCAGTACTTC. Full variable domain (outside the CDR3, taken from reference TRBV5-4 and TRBJ2-5): ETGVTQSPTHLIKTRGQQVTLRCSSQSGHNTVSWYQQALGQGPQFIFQYYREEENGRGNFPPRFSGLQFPNYSSELNVNALELDDSALYLCASSRLAGGLPGTQYFGPGTRLLVL.

V is TRBV6-4 and J is TRBJ2-3; 7 bases fit TRBD2. This CDR3 is 15 amino acids long. V trimming: 11 bases; J trimming: 0 bases; junction bases outside the gene matches: 11. The germline CDR1 and CDR2 sequences are MRHNA and SNTAGT. CDR3 DNA sequence: TGTGCCGCACAACCTTGGGGGGGGAGCACAGATACGCAGTATTTT. Protein product: CAAQPWGGSTDTQYF.

This clonotype was seen at least ten times. The chain employs TRBV5-1 and TRBJ2-2, with D unresolved. The V and J ends lost 0 bases and 3 bases respectively, with 9 bases between them. This CDR3 has 15 residues. Germline assignment: CDR1 SGHRS and CDR2 YFSETQ. CDR3 coding DNA: TGCGCCAGCAGCTTGGTTAGGGTCGACACCGGGGAGCTGTTTTTT. Translation: CASSLVRVDTGELFF. The variable domain in full, completed from reference TRBV5-1 and TRBJ2-2, reads KAGVTQTPRYLIKTRGQQVTLSCSPISGHRSVSWYQQTPGQGLQFLFEYFSETQRNKGNFPGRFSGRQFSNSRSEMNVSTLELGDSALYLCASSLVRVDTGELFFGEGSRLTVL.

This clonotype was seen a few times. The genes are TRBV7-6 and TRBJ2-7; 7 nucleotides match TRBD1. V trimming: 5 bases; J trimming: 3 bases; junction bases outside the gene matches: 7. The germline CDR1 and CDR2 sequences are SGHVS and FNYEAQ. The CDR3 length is 14 residues. The CDR3 DNA reads as TGTGCCAGCAGCCCTGGGACAGAAATCTACGAGCAGTACTTC. Amino acids: CASSPGTEIYEQYF.

This clonotype was seen a few times. This chain links TRBV2 with TRBJ2-7, with no clear D. Germline values: CDR1 SNHLY, CDR2 FYNNEI. Trimming cost V 6 bases and J 0 bases, with 15 bases left between them. This CDR3 has 15 amino acids. The CDR3 region has the DNA TGTGCCAGCAGCCCCGCTCGGGTGAGCTCCTACGAGCAGTACTTC. It translates to CASSPARVSSYEQYF. The full variable domain, its missing parts supplied by reference TRBV2 and TRBJ2-7, is EPEVTQTPSHQVTQMGQEVILRCVPISNHLYFYWYRQILGQKVEFLVSFYNNEISEKSEIFDDQFSVERPDGSNFTLKIRSTKLEDSAMYFCASSPARVSSYEQYFGPGTRLTVT.

The rearrangement links TRBV12-3 or TRBV12-4 to TRBJ1-1; D ambiguous. The CDR3 consists of 15 residues. The ends were cut back, 6 bases at V and 3 bases at J, with 17 bases in the middle. The CDR3 DNA sequence: TGTGCCAGCAGGTCTGCCACCGGGTGGCACACTGAAGCTTTCTTT. Protein: CASRSATGWHTEAFF.

This clonotype was observed at least ten times. The chain joins TRBV4-1 to TRBJ1-2; a weak D match, TRBD1 (6 bases). The CDR3 is 18 amino acids. CDR1 is MGHRA and CDR2 is YSYEKL in the germline V gene. V was shortened by 0 bases and J by 4 bases, with 21 bases between the two germline ends. The CDR3 loop is CASSQDKLGRGLGYGYTF. CDR3 DNA sequence: TGCGCCAGCAGCCAAGATAAACTCGGCAGGGGTCTTGGCTATGGCTACACCTTC.

The chain carries TRBV12-3 or TRBV12-4 and TRBJ1-1; tentatively, D is TRBD1 (5 bases). This CDR3 spans 13 amino acids. V lost 6 bases to trimming and J lost 4 bases, with 12 bases between them. The CDR3 is CASSDSYGTEAFF. The CDR3 DNA sequence: TGTGCCAGCAGCGACAGTTACGGCACTGAAGCTTTCTTT.

This clonotype was detected a few times. CDR3 coding DNA: TGTGCCTGGACTCAACAGGGAAGTGATGGCTACACCTTC. This encodes CAWTQQGSDGYTF. V and J are TRBV30 and TRBJ1-2; D is perhaps TRBD1 (6 bases). The CDR3 contains 13 residues. The V end was cut by 4 bases, the J end by 6 bases, with 15 bases between. The germline V gene has CDR1 GTSNPN and CDR2 SVGIG (reference sequence).

The chain employs TRBV5-6 and TRBJ1-5, with D perhaps matching TRBD1 (5 bases). With 4 bases removed from V and 0 bases from J, the gap between germline ends came to 14 bases. CDR1 and CDR2 from the germline V gene are SGHDT and YYEEEE. The CDR3 runs 16 residues. In nucleotides, the CDR3 is TGTGCCAGCAGCCCCAGCGACAGTTATAGCAATCAGCCCCAGCATTTT. This translates into CASSPSDSYSNQPQHF. The variable domain in full, with the rest retrieved from reference TRBV5-6 and TRBJ1-5, is DAGVTQSPTHLIKTRGQQVTLRCSPKSGHDTVSWYQQALGQGPQFIFQYYEEEERQRGNFPDRFSGHQFPNYSSELNVNALLLGDSALYLCASSPSDSYSNQPQHFGDGTRLSIL.

The rearrangement joins TRBV5-5 to TRBJ2-5; D possibly corresponds to TRBD1 (6 bases). CDR3 length: 15 amino acids. V lost 1 base to trimming and J lost 5 bases, with 15 bases between them. CDR1 is SGHKS and CDR2 is YYEKEE in the germline V gene (reference sequence). CDR3 amino acids: CASSLLPGQPETQYF. The CDR3 nucleotides are TGTGCCAGCAGCTTGCTTCCGGGACAACCCGAGACCCAGTACTTC.

This clonotype was detected only a few times. The chain joins TRBV4-1 to TRBJ2-2; 7 nucleotides agree with TRBD2. Trimming removed 1 base from V and 4 bases from J; junction bases left unmatched: 6. CDR1 and CDR2 from the germline V gene are MGHRA and YSYEKL. This CDR3 is 16 amino acids long. Here the CDR3 DNA reads TGCGCCAGCAGCCAAGGCGGGGGAGGGATCACCGGGGAGCTGTTTTTT. It codes for CASSQGGGGITGELFF.

This clonotype was detected only a few times. The V and J genes are TRBV6-2 or TRBV6-3 and TRBJ2-3; 11 bases line up with TRBD1. The ends lost 5 bases at V and 4 bases at J; junction bases unmatched: 8. The germline V gene has CDR1 MNHEY and CDR2 SVGEGT. There are 16 residues in the CDR3. Here the CDR3 reads CASSLPRDRGADTQYF. The CDR3 region has the DNA TGTGCCAGCAGTCTTCCGCGGGACAGGGGGGCAGATACGCAGTATTTT.

This clonotype was counted at least ten times. The chain uses TRBV6-1 and TRBJ2-7; tentatively, D is TRBD2 (6 bases). This CDR3 has 15 amino acids. Germline-derived CDR1 and CDR2 are MNHNS and SASEGT. The V gene lost 1 base and the J gene lost 0 bases, with 10 bases spanning the gap. CDR3 coding DNA: TGTGCCAGCAGTGAAGGGGACTCGAGCTCCTACGAGCAGTACTTC. Its translation: CASSEGDSSSYEQYF.